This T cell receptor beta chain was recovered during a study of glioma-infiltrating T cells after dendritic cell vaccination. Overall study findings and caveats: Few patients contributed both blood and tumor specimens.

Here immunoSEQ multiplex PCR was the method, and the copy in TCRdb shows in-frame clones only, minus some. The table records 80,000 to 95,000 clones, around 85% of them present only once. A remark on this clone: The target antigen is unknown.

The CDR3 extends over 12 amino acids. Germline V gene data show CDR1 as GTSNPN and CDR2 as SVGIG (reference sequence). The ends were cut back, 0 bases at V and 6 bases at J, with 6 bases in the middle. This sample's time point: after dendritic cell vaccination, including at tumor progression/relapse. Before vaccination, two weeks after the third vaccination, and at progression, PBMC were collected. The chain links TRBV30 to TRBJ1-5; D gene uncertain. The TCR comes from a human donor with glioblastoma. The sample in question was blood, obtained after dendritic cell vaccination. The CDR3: CAWSVLGQPQHF. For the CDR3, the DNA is TGTGCCTGGAGTGTACTCGGTCAGCCCCAGCATTTT.